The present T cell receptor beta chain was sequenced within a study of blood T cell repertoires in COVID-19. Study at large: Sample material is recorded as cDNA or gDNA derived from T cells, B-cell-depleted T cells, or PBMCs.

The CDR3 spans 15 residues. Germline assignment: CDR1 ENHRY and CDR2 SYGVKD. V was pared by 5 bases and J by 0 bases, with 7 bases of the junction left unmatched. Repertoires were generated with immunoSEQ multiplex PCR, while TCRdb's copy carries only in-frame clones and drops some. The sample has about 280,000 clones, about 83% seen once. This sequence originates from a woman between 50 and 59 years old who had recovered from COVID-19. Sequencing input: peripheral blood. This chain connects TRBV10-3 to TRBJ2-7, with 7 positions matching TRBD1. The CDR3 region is CAISTPTGRSYEQYF. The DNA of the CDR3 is TGTGCCATCAGTACTCCGACAGGGCGCTCCTACGAGCAGTACTTC.